The rows below give T cell receptor beta chains drawn from one sample of a study of blood T cell repertoires in COVID-19. Sequenced by immunoSEQ multiplex PCR; TCRdb stores in-frame clones only, minus some. The sample shows approximately 230,000 clones, roughly 90% of them seen only once. The sample consisted of peripheral blood. The source is a man aged 25-40 years who had recovered from COVID-19. The conserved cysteine and the conserved F or W are not part of the CDR3 here. Each record gives: D gene, V gene, clone size, J gene, CDR3 protein. The D gene is left open where the match is weak. Size values are once, few and many counts, or a class for expanded clones, and some rows have none.

-	TRBV2	-	TRBJ2-7	ASSAHRGGYEQY
-	TRBV19	-	TRBJ2-2	ASRVGQSTGELF
-	TRBV6-5	-	TRBJ1-1	ASSYGRSDVTEAF
TRBD1	TRBV5-4	-	TRBJ1-2	ASSSGTGANYGYT
TRBD2	TRBV12-3/TRBV12-4	-	TRBJ2-1	ASTNGPGGEQF
-	TRBV27	-	TRBJ1-6	ASTVLSPYNSPLH
-	TRBV21-1	-	TRBJ1-5	ASSTRQGRQPQH
TRBD1	TRBV5-6	-	TRBJ1-2	ASSPSTGGSGYT
TRBD2	TRBV6-6	-	TRBJ2-7	ASSYSSGNTYEQY
-	TRBV30	-	TRBJ2-7	AWSVGNAHFYEQY
-	TRBV7-8	few	TRBJ1-5	ASSLGSGDQPQH
-	TRBV27	-	TRBJ1-5	ASSSRVGNQPQH
TRBD1	TRBV5-1	-	TRBJ2-6	ASSLWDRGTGANVLT
-	TRBV14	once	TRBJ2-7	ASSQNPRRKQY
TRBD1	TRBV30	-	TRBJ1-5	AWDRGQGKGAQH
-	TRBV6-4	-	TRBJ1-1	ASSDSGSETEAF
TRBD1	TRBV6-5	-	TRBJ1-2	ASRLRGLDYGYT
-	TRBV12-3/TRBV12-4	-	TRBJ2-5	ASSLSNSETQY
-	TRBV6-5	-	TRBJ2-5	ASSYNYEETQY
TRBD1	TRBV7-9	-	TRBJ1-2	ASSFPQGAGNYGYT
-	TRBV6-2/TRBV6-3	many	TRBJ2-3	ASSSTGIDTQY
TRBD2	TRBV9	-	TRBJ2-3	ASTWSGGAGTDTQY
TRBD1	TRBV14	few	TRBJ1-2	ASSQLDRGSDGYT
TRBD1	TRBV6-5	-	TRBJ1-5	ASRPQGNSNQPQH
TRBD1	TRBV30	-	TRBJ2-2	AWIRDRGRGELF
TRBD2	TRBV30	-	TRBJ2-5	AWSGLAGNDQETQY
-	TRBV7-8	once	TRBJ2-7	ASSLAGEFTKQY
TRBD2	TRBV19	-	TRBJ2-4	ASSITSGYKNIQY
-	TRBV30	-	TRBJ1-1	AWSVFAGNTEAF
-	TRBV6-5	-	TRBJ1-2	ASSQGGYT
-	TRBV7-2	-	TRBJ1-2	ASSSFIAYGYT
TRBD1	TRBV5-6	few	TRBJ2-2	ASSPGTGNTGELF
TRBD1	TRBV11-1	once	TRBJ1-2	ASSLGGQGGYGYT
-	TRBV7-9	-	TRBJ2-2	ASSLNTGELF
-	TRBV7-8	-	TRBJ1-2	ASSPPAGYGPYYGYT
-	TRBV6-1	-	TRBJ1-1	ASSEKSYESRGTEAF